Each of the 9 T cell receptor beta chains below was sequenced from the same sample in a study of response to subunit inactivated influenza vaccine. TCRdb fed the RT-PCR reads into MiXCR, producing one record per CDR3 protein. The table shows about 780,000 distinct CDR3 sequences, with under 20% occurring only once. The specimen comprised PBMCs from blood, sampled less than 6 days after vaccination. These receptors all stem from a man in his forties or fifties who received an inactivated influenza vaccine.

This clonotype was found many times. The chain has TRBV11-2 and TRBJ2-5; unclear D gene. Trimming pared 5 bases from V and 5 bases from J, leaving 12 bases between. The CDR3 totals 13 residues. Germline CDR1 SGHAT, CDR2 FQNNGV. CDR3: CASSPPIPETQYF. CDR3 nucleotides: TGTGCCAGCAGCCCCCCTATCCCGGAGACCCAGTACTTC. The full variable domain, rest sourced from reference TRBV11-2 and TRBJ2-5, is EAGVAQSPRYKIIEKRQSVAFWCNPISGHATLYWYQQILGQGPKLLIQFQNNGVVDDSQLPKDRFSAERLKGVDSTLKIQPAKLEDSAVYLCASSPPIPETQYFGPGTRLLVL.

V usage is TRBV29-1 and J usage is TRBJ2-1; maybe TRBD2 (6 bases). The CDR3 consists of 14 residues. V was trimmed by 6 bases and J by 7 bases, leaving 19 bases between them. CDR1 and CDR2 (germline): SQVTM, ANQGSEA. Here the CDR3 DNA reads TGCAGCGTCGGGGCCGGGGGAAGGTCAAATGAGCAGTTCTTC. As protein: CSVGAGGRSNEQFF.

The table lists this clonotype with many counts. The V call is TRBV20-1, the J call TRBJ1-2, with a weak D call TRBD1 (5 bases). V was clipped by 3 bases and J by 5 bases, with 13 bases between them. The CDR3 covers 13 residues. Germline CDR1 is DFQATT and CDR2 is SNEGSKA (reference sequence). CDR3 DNA: TGCAGTGCTAGGAGGGGATTTTTTTATGGCTACACCTTC. Amino acids: CSARRGFFYGYTF.

The chain uses TRBV6-1 and TRBJ2-6; the match to TRBD1 covers 8 bases. V dropped 6 bases and J dropped 3; count of bases not matched to a gene: 13. The germline gives CDR1 MNHNS, CDR2 SASEGT. The CDR3 is 18 amino acids. CDR3 region: CASSGQGLRRNGANVLTF. The CDR3 DNA sequence: TGTGCCAGCAGCGGACAGGGTTTGAGACGTAATGGGGCCAACGTCCTGACTTTC.

The chain recombines TRBV29-1 with TRBJ2-5, with 11 nucleotides matching TRBD2. CDR3 length: 14 amino acids. After removal of 8 bases from V and 3 bases from J, the junction contained 8 bases not matched to a gene. Per the germline V gene, CDR1 is SQVTM and CDR2 is ANQGSEA. The CDR3 coding sequence is TGCAGCTACCGGGGGACTAGCGGAAAAGAGACCCAGTACTTC. Translation gives CSYRGTSGKETQYF.

This clonotype turned up a few times. The chain recombines TRBV7-2 with TRBJ1-6; TRBD1 aligns across 7 bases. The CDR3 contains 15 residues. From germline, CDR1 is SGHTA and CDR2 FQGNSA. With V trimmed by 5 bases and J by 7 bases, 8 bases remained unmatched. CDR3 residues: CASSPHKTGNSPLHF. CDR3 in DNA: TGTGCCAGCAGCCCCCACAAGACAGGGAATTCACCCCTCCACTTT.

The chain joins TRBV10-3 to TRBJ2-3, with TRBD1 matching over 9 bases. The CDR3 runs 16 residues. The V segment lost 0 bases and the J segment 4 bases; nucleotides outside the gene matches: 5. Germline V CDR1 and CDR2: ENHRY, SYGVKD. The chain's CDR3 is CAISESERTGADTQYF. DNA for the CDR3: TGTGCCATCAGTGAGTCGGAGAGGACAGGGGCAGATACGCAGTATTTT.

This clonotype was found a few times. The rearrangement joins TRBV10-2 to TRBJ1-6, with 7 bases that match TRBD1. Losses at the gene ends were 7 bases for V and 9 bases for J; bases not matched to a gene: 9. Looked up from germline, CDR1 is WSHSY and CDR2 is SAAADI. This CDR3 comprises 14 residues. CDR3 DNA sequence: TGCGCCAGCACTGTACAGGGGCTTGGTTCACCCCTCCACTTT. Protein product: CASTVQGLGSPLHF.

This clonotype was picked up a small number of times. Here the CDR3 reads CASSQERRLNTGELFF. The CDR3 DNA is TGTGCCAGCAGTCAAGAACGCAGGTTGAACACCGGGGAGCTGTTTTTT. The J gene is TRBJ2-2, the V gene TRBV6-1; no firm D call. The CDR3 runs 16 residues. The V end was cut by 5 bases, the J end by 1 base, with 14 bases between. Per germline, CDR1 MNHNS and CDR2 SASEGT.